This note documents a single T cell receptor beta chain sequence. The data belong to a study of blood T cell repertoires in COVID-19. Study-wide context: From the United States, Italy and Spain came samples of acute and convalescent COVID-19. T cells, B-cell-depleted T cells, or PBMCs supplied cDNA or gDNA.

CDR1 SGHVS and CDR2 FNYEAQ come from the germline V gene. CDR3 length equals 15 residues. V was shortened by 4 bases and J by 0 bases, with 12 bases between the two germline ends. The table came from immunoSEQ multiplex PCR; TCRdb's copy has only in-frame clones and leaves some out. The sample lists 210,000 or so clones, about 92% occurring once. The receptor's source is a man aged 25 to 40 with acute or convalescent COVID-19. Sequencing was performed on peripheral blood. The V call is TRBV7-6, the J call TRBJ2-5, with a tentative D call TRBD2 (7 bases). CDR3 DNA: TGTGCCAGCAGCTCTAGGGGGGGGAACCAAGAGACCCAGTACTTC. It encodes CASSSRGGNQETQYF. Variable domain in full (rest from reference TRBV7-6 and TRBJ2-5): GAGVSQSPRYKVTKRGQDVALRCDPISGHVSLYWYRQALGQGPEFLTYFNYEAQQDKSGLPNDRFSAERPEGSISTLTIQRTEQRDSAMYRCASSSRGGNQETQYFGPGTRLLVL.